This T cell receptor (beta chain) was identified in a study of T cell responses to AZD1222 COVID-19 vaccine. General study results and limits: The donor group comprised mostly white British people and more females; the analysis possibly underestimated clonal diversity. Spike-wide coverage was observed for vaccine-associated CD4 TCRs, with dominant responses at 160-218 and 743-854.

This CDR3 contains 15 residues. Germline CDR1 and CDR2: KGHSH and LQKENI. V lost 4 bases, J lost 1 base, and 12 bases lay in between. Pooling was applied to second doses at about 4 or about 12 weeks. Notes on this clone: Its antigen is as yet unknown.

Assay: immunoSEQ multiplex PCR; the TCRdb copy retains only in-frame clones and omits some. The table includes 130,000 to 150,000 clones, approximately 89% detected once. The sample was peripheral blood, taken 28 days after the second AZD1222 dose. The receptor was isolated from an adult who received the AZD1222 COVID-19 vaccine. The rearrangement uses TRBV18 and TRBJ2-3; D possibly uses TRBD1 or TRBD2 (5 bases each). Here the CDR3 reads CASSLGALGTDTQYF. CDR3 nucleotide sequence: TGTGCCAGCTCACTCGGGGCCTTGGGCACAGATACGCAGTATTTT.